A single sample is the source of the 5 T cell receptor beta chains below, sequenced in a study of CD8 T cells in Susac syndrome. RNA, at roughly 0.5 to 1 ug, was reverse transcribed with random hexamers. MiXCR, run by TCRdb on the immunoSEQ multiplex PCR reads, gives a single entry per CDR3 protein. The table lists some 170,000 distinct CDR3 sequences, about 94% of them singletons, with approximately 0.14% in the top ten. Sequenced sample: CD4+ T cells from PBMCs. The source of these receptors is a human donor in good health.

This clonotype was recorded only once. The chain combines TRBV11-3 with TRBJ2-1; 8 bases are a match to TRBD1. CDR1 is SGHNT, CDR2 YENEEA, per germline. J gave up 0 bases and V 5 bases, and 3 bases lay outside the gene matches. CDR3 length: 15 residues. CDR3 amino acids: CASSRDRSSYNEQFF. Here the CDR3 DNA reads TGTGCCAGCAGCCGGGACAGGAGCTCCTACAATGAGCAGTTCTTC.

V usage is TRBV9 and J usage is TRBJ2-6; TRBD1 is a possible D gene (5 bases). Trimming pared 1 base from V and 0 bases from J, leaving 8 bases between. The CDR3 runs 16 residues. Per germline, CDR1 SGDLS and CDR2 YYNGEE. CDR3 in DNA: TGTGCCAGCAGCGTAACAGGAGCCTCTGGGGCCAACGTCCTGACTTTC. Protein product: CASSVTGASGANVLTF.

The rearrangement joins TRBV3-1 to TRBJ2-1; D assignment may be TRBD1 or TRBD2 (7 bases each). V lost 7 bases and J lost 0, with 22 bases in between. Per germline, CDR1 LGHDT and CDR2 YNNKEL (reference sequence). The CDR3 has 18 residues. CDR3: CASKPRGGGASSYNEQFF. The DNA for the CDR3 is TGTGCCAGCAAGCCTCGGGGAGGGGGCGCAAGCTCCTACAATGAGCAGTTCTTC.

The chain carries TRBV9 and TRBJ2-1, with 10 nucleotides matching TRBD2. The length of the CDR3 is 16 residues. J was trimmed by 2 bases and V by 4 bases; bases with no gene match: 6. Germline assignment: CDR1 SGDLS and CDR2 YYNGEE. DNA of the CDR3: TGTGCCAGCAGCTCAACCGGGACTAGCGCCTACAATGAGCAGTTCTTC. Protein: CASSSTGTSAYNEQFF.

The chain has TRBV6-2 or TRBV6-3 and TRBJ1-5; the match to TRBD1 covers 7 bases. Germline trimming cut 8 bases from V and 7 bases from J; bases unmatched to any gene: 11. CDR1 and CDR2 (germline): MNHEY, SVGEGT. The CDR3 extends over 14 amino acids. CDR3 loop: CASGWTGNEQPQHF. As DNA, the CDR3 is TGTGCCAGCGGATGGACAGGAAACGAACAGCCCCAGCATTTT.